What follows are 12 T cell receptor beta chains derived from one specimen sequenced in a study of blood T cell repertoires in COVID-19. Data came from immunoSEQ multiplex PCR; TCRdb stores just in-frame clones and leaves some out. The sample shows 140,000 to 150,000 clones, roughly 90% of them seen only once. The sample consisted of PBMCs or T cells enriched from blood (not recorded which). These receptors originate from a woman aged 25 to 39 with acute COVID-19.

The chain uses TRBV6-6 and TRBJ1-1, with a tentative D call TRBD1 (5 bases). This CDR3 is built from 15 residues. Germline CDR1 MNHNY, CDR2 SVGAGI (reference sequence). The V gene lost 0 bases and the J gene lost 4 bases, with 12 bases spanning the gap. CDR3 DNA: TGTGCCAGCAGTTACTCCGCCGCGGGGGGCACTGAAGCTTTCTTT. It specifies CASSYSAAGGTEAFF.

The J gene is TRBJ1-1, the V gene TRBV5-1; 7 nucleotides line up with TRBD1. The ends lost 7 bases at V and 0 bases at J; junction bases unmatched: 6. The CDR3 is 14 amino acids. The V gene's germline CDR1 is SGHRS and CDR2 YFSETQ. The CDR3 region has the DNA TGCGCCAGCGGTAGAGGGGGCATGAACACTGAAGCTTTCTTT. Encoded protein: CASGRGGMNTEAFF.

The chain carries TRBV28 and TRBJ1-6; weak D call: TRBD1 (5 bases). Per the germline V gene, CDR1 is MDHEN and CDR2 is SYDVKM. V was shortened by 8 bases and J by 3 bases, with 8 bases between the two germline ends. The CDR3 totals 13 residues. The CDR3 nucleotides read TGTGCCAGCGGGGGGTTCTATAATTCACCCCTCCACTTT. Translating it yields CASGGFYNSPLHF.

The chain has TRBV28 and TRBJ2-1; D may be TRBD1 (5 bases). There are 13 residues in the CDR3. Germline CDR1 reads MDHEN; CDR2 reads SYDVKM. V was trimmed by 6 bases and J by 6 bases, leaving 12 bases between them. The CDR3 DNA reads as TGTGCCAGCAGGCGACAGACCTTCAATGAGCAGTTCTTC. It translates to CASRRQTFNEQFF.

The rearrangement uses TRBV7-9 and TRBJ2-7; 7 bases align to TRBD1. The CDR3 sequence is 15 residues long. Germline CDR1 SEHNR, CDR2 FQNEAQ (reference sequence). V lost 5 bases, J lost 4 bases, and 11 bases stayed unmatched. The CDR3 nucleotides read TGTGCCAGCAGCACCGAGAGACAGGGCTGGTACGAGCAGTACTTC. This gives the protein CASSTERQGWYEQYF.

CDR3 coding DNA: TGTGCCAGTACCCTCGGGGGACCTAGCAATCAGCCCCAGCATTTT. It is translated as CASTLGGPSNQPQHF. This chain uses TRBV19 with TRBJ1-5, with D perhaps matching TRBD1 (5 bases). There are 15 residues in the CDR3. Germline loops: CDR1 LNHDA, CDR2 SQIVND (reference sequence). Trimming cost V 7 bases and J 0 bases, with 13 bases left between them.

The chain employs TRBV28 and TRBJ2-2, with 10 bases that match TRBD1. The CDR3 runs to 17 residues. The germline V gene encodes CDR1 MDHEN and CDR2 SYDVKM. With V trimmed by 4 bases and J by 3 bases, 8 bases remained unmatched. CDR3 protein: CASSYGQGGLHTGELFF. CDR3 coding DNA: TGTGCCAGCAGTTACGGACAGGGGGGCTTACACACCGGGGAGCTGTTTTTT.

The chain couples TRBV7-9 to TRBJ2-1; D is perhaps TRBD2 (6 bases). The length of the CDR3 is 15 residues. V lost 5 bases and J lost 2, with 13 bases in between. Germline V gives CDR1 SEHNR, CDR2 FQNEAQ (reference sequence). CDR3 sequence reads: CASSTASEPYNEQFF. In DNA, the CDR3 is TGTGCCAGCAGCACTGCTAGCGAACCCTACAATGAGCAGTTCTTC.

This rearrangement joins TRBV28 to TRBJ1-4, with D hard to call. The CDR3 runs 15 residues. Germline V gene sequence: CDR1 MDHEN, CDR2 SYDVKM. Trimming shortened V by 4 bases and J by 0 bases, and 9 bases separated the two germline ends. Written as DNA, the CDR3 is TGTGCCAGCAGTTGGGCAGCTGCAACTAATGAAAAACTGTTTTTT. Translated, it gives CASSWAAATNEKLFF. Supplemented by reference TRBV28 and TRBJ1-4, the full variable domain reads DVKVTQSSRYLVKRTGEKVFLECVQDMDHENMFWYRQDPGLGLRLIYFSYDVKMKEKGDIPEGYSVSREKKERFSLILESASTNQTSMYLCASSWAAATNEKLFFGSGTQLSVL.

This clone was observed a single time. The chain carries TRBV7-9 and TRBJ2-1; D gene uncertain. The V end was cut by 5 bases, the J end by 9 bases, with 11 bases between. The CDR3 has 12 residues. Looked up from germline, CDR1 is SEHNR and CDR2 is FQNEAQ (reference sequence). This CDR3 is CASSRPELEQFF. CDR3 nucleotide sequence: TGTGCCAGCAGCCGCCCCGAGCTTGAGCAGTTCTTC.

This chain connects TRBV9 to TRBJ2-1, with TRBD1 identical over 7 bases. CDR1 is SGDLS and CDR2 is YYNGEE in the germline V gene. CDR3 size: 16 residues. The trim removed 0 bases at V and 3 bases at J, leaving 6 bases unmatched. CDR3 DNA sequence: TGTGCCAGCAGCGTAGGCGGCAGGGGGAACTACAATGAGCAGTTCTTC. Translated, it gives CASSVGGRGNYNEQFF.

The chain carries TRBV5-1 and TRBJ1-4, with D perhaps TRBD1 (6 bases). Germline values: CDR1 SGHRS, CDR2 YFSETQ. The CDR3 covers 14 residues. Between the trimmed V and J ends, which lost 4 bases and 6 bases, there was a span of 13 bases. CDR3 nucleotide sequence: TGCGCCAGCAGCATACAGGGACCCGATGAAAAACTGTTTTTT. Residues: CASSIQGPDEKLFF.